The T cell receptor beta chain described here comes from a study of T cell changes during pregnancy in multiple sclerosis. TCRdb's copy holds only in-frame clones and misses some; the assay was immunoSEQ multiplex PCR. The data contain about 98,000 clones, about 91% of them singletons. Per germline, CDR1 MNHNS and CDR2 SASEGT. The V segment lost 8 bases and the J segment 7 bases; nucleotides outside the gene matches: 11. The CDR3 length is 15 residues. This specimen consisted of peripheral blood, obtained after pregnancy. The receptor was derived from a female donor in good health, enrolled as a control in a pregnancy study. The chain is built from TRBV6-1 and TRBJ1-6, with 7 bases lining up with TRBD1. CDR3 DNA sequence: TGTGCCAGCCGGATAAGGGACAGCGTGAATTCACCCCTCCACTTT. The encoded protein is CASRIRDSVNSPLHF.